Listed here are 31 T cell receptor beta chains from one sample, sequenced in a study of cytomegalovirus exposure and HLA in healthy donors. It was with 60 Vbeta and 13 Jbeta primers that the PCR ran. Clones were sequenced by immunoSEQ multiplex PCR, and TCRdb holds only the in-frame ones, with some missing. The table shows 85,000 to 130,000 clones, with roughly 71% occurring only once. What was sequenced was PBMCs. The receptor source for this set is a male donor in good health and CMV-seropositive.

The genes are TRBV10-3 and TRBJ1-5; D not certain. The CDR3 is made up of 14 amino acids. Trimming took 2 bases from V and 0 from J, leaving 5 bases between them. The germline CDR1 and CDR2 sequences are ENHRY and SYGVKD. The CDR3 nucleotides are TGTGCCATCAGTGAGGGAGATAGCAATCAGCCCCAGCATTTT. It specifies CAISEGDSNQPQHF.

The V call is TRBV19, the J call TRBJ2-7; TRBD1 aligns across 9 bases. With V trimmed by 5 bases and J by 3 bases, 8 bases remained unmatched. This CDR3 is 15 amino acids long. The germline CDR1 and CDR2 sequences are LNHDA and SQIVND (reference sequence). In nucleotides, the CDR3 is TGTGCCAGTAGTGCCGGGACAGGGTCCCTCTACGAGCAGTACTTC. Its protein product is CASSAGTGSLYEQYF.

The chain uses TRBV13 and TRBJ2-7; TRBD2 aligns across 15 bases. CDR3 length equals 18 residues. Germline-derived CDR1 and CDR2 are PRHDT and FYEKMQ (reference sequence). J gave up 2 bases and V 4 bases, and 9 bases lay outside the gene matches. This CDR3 is CASSSGTSGGPVPYEQYF. CDR3 sequence (DNA): TGTGCCAGCAGCTCCGGGACTAGCGGGGGGCCGGTTCCCTACGAGCAGTACTTC.

This chain connects TRBV5-6 to TRBJ1-4; 11 bases match TRBD1. The V and J ends lost 4 bases and 3 bases, in that order; junction bases with no gene match: 2. The germline gives CDR1 SGHDT, CDR2 YYEEEE. This CDR3 is built from 15 residues. CDR3 DNA: TGTGCCAGCAGCGGGGGACAGGGGGCTAATGAAAAACTGTTTTTT. Protein: CASSGGQGANEKLFF.

The table lists this clone with a few counts. This chain connects TRBV6-5 to TRBJ2-3; the D gene is possibly TRBD2 (6 bases). Germline lookup yields CDR1 MNHEY and CDR2 SVGAGI. The CDR3 runs to 15 residues. Trimming shortened V by 4 bases and J by 1 base, and 12 bases separated the two germline ends. The CDR3 DNA sequence: TGTGCCAGCAGTTCTTACGGGGGTCGCACAGATACGCAGTATTTT. As protein: CASSSYGGRTDTQYF.

In regard to this clone: At one end the junction does not follow the germline gene, possibly because of a read error. The chain combines TRBV9 with TRBJ2-1; TRBD2 agrees at 10 bases. Germline V gene lookup returns CDR1 SGDLS and CDR2 YYNGEE. The CDR3 has 19 residues. CDR3: CASSPRRAEAGGSSNEQFF. Here the CDR3 DNA reads TGTGCCAGCAGCCCAAGAAGGGCAGAAGCGGGGGGGTCCTCCAATGAGCAGTTCTTC. The full variable domain, with the rest looked up from reference TRBV9 and TRBJ2-1, is DSGVTQTPKHLITATGQRVTLRCSPRSGDLSVYWYQQSLDQGLQFLIQYYNGEERAKGNILERFSAQQFPDLHSELNLSSLELGDSALYFCASSPRRAEAGGSSNEQFFGPGTRLTVL.

This chain connects TRBV2 to TRBJ1-1; D is undetermined. The CDR3 is 14 residues long. V lost 4 bases and J 1 base, leaving 10 bases between the germline ends. Germline CDR1 reads SNHLY; CDR2 reads FYNNEI. The CDR3 here is CASSVIERNTEAFF. CDR3 bases: TGTGCCAGCAGTGTTATCGAGAGGAACACTGAAGCTTTCTTT.

This chain uses TRBV6-1 with TRBJ2-7; a weak D match, TRBD1 (5 bases). In germline, CDR1 is MNHNS, CDR2 SASEGT. The CDR3 runs to 16 residues. Between the trimmed V and J ends, which lost 1 base and 4 bases, there was a span of 17 bases. For the CDR3, the DNA is TGTGCCAGCAGTGAAGAGTCCTGGACACGAGGTTACGAGCAGTACTTC. It yields the protein CASSEESWTRGYEQYF.

J is TRBJ2-2 and V is TRBV4-3, with D possibly matching TRBD2 (5 bases). Germline CDR1 is LGHNA and CDR2 is YSLEER. CDR3 length equals 16 residues. Deletions cut 4 bases from V and 4 bases from J, with 16 bases between. CDR3 in amino acids: CASSPKEAASTGELFF. The DNA of the CDR3 is TGCGCCAGCAGCCCTAAGGAGGCCGCCTCCACCGGGGAGCTGTTTTTT.

This clone was detected once. The chain recombines TRBV7-2 with TRBJ2-3; TRBD2 matches 9 bases. This CDR3 contains 16 residues. Germline CDR1 SGHTA, CDR2 FQGNSA. J was trimmed by 6 bases and V by 2 bases; bases with no gene match: 9. The CDR3 DNA follows: TGTGCCAGCAGCTTATTTAGCGGGGGTAAGCCTGATACGCAGTATTTT. This encodes CASSLFSGGKPDTQYF.

The rearrangement joins TRBV27 to TRBJ1-1; no definite D call. The V gene's germline CDR1 is MNHEY and CDR2 SMNVEV (reference sequence). Trimming removed 0 bases at V and 1 base at J, with 6 bases between. The length of the CDR3 is 14 residues. The CDR3 loop reads CASSLSHKNTEAFF. In DNA, the CDR3 is TGTGCCAGCAGTTTATCTCACAAGAACACTGAAGCTTTCTTT.

The V and J genes are TRBV27 and TRBJ2-7; 8 nucleotides match TRBD2. With 8 bases clipped from V and 0 bases from J, the junction kept 3 bases outside the gene matches. This CDR3 is built from 13 residues. The germline V gene encodes CDR1 MNHEY and CDR2 SMNVEV (reference sequence). CDR3 sequence reads: CASRSGNSYEQYF. The CDR3 DNA follows: TGTGCCAGCCGTAGCGGGAACTCCTACGAGCAGTACTTC.

J is TRBJ2-7 and V is TRBV25-1; D may be TRBD1 (6 bases). Trimming took off 6 bases at V and 6 bases at J, with 9 bases between the two ends. The CDR3 has 11 residues. Looked up from germline, CDR1 is MGHDK and CDR2 is SYGVNS. The CDR3 DNA sequence: TGTGCCAGCAGACAGGGTCGCGAGCAGTACTTC. Its translation is CASRQGREQYF.

This clone was recorded a few times. J is TRBJ2-7 and V is TRBV28; 11 bases match TRBD1. V lost 5 bases and J lost 3; bases outside the gene matches: 6. Per germline, CDR1 MDHEN and CDR2 SYDVKM. The CDR3 length is 15 residues. CDR3 DNA: TGTGCCAGCAGTCAATTCGGGACAGGGGGCTACGAGCAGTACTTC. It codes for CASSQFGTGGYEQYF.

This clone was detected once. This sequence joins TRBV19 and TRBJ1-2, with 9 positions matching TRBD1. J gave up 8 bases and V 0 bases, and 7 bases lay outside the gene matches. CDR3 length: 15 residues. The germline gives CDR1 LNHDA, CDR2 SQIVND (reference sequence). DNA for the CDR3: TGTGCCAGTAGTATAGAGGACAGGGGATCTGGCGGCTACACCTTC. Protein sequence: CASSIEDRGSGGYTF.

This chain connects TRBV2 to TRBJ1-5, with D uncertain. With 6 bases removed from V and 0 bases from J, the gap between germline ends came to 12 bases. Germline CDR1 and CDR2: SNHLY and FYNNEI. This CDR3 comprises 15 residues. CDR3 amino acids: CASRSPAGSNQPQHF. In nucleotides, the CDR3 is TGTGCCAGCAGAAGTCCGGCGGGTAGCAATCAGCCCCAGCATTTT.

This chain connects TRBV19 to TRBJ1-1; the match to TRBD1 covers 8 bases. Trimming removed 6 bases from V and 4 bases from J; junction bases left unmatched: 7. CDR1 LNHDA and CDR2 SQIVND come from the germline V gene (reference sequence). The CDR3 loop spans 14 amino acids. In DNA, the CDR3 is TGTGCCAGTAGCTGGACAGGGCGAAGCACTGAAGCTTTCTTT. Amino acids: CASSWTGRSTEAFF.

The chain is built from TRBV2 and TRBJ1-1, with 11 bases aligning to TRBD1. The CDR3 covers 16 residues. Trimming at V came to 4 bases and at J to 1 base, leaving 5 bases not matched to a gene. Germline CDR1 reads SNHLY; CDR2 reads FYNNEI. Here the CDR3 DNA reads TGTGCCAGCAGTGTGGGGACAGGGGGATGGAACACTGAAGCTTTCTTT. As protein: CASSVGTGGWNTEAFF.

The J gene is TRBJ2-3, the V gene TRBV29-1; tentative D call: TRBD2 (6 bases). Between the trimmed V and J ends, which lost 7 bases and 4 bases, there was a span of 15 bases. In germline, CDR1 is SQVTM, CDR2 ANQGSEA. CDR3 length equals 13 residues. CDR3 nucleotide sequence: TGCAGCGCTGCGGGATTGGGGGCAGATACGCAGTATTTT. Protein product: CSAAGLGADTQYF.

The genes are TRBV2 and TRBJ1-1; 10 bases are shared with TRBD1. CDR1 SNHLY and CDR2 FYNNEI come from the germline V gene. This CDR3 spans 12 amino acids. V lost 4 bases and J lost 11; bases outside the gene matches: 4. CDR3 DNA: TGTGCCAGCAGTGGGACAGGGGGTGAGGCTTTCTTT. The encoded protein is CASSGTGGEAFF.

The CDR3 sequence: CASSLGISGQGFSYNEQFF. DNA for the CDR3: TGCGCCAGCAGCTTGGGAATATCGGGACAGGGATTCTCCTACAATGAGCAGTTCTTC. The gene calls are TRBV5-1 and TRBJ2-1, with TRBD1 matching 9 bases. This CDR3 is 19 amino acids long. V trimming: 0 bases; J trimming: 0 bases; junction bases outside the gene matches: 10. Germline loops: CDR1 SGHRS, CDR2 YFSETQ.

This clone was seen more than once but under ten times. This chain uses TRBV27 with TRBJ2-7; TRBD2 might be the D (6 bases). V gave up 4 bases and J gave up 4 bases, with 17 bases separating them. The germline V gene has CDR1 MNHEY and CDR2 SMNVEV (reference sequence). This CDR3 has 15 amino acids. The CDR3 is CASSYAGSFFYEQYF. DNA for the CDR3: TGTGCCAGCAGTTACGCGGGGTCCTTTTTTTACGAGCAGTACTTC.

The chain recombines TRBV7-8 with TRBJ2-6; 8 bases match TRBD1. The CDR3 totals 19 residues. CDR1 is SGHVS, CDR2 FQNEAQ, per germline. The junction had 13 bases not matched to a gene; V was cut back by 2 bases and J by 4 bases. CDR3 coding DNA: TGTGCCAGCAGCTTAATGAGCCGCCAGGGGGCGGTCGGGGCCAACGTCCTGACTTTC. Amino acid sequence: CASSLMSRQGAVGANVLTF.

V and J are TRBV2 and TRBJ1-1, with 8 nucleotides matching TRBD1. Germline assignment: CDR1 SNHLY and CDR2 FYNNEI. The CDR3 runs 15 residues. Trimming at V came to 6 bases and at J to 1 base, leaving 7 bases not matched to a gene. The CDR3 reads CASSPGQGPNTEAFF. The CDR3 DNA follows: TGTGCCAGCAGCCCTGGACAGGGCCCGAACACTGAAGCTTTCTTT.

The chain carries TRBV4-3 and TRBJ2-1, with 7 positions matching TRBD1. The J segment lost 4 bases and the V segment lost 3 bases, leaving 9 bases of the junction unmatched. This CDR3 is built from 16 residues. Germline V gene data show CDR1 as LGHNA and CDR2 as YSLEER. The CDR3 nucleotides read TGCGCCAGCAGCCACCCCCCGGGCAGGGGGTACAATGAGCAGTTCTTC. Translated, it gives CASSHPPGRGYNEQFF.

This clone was observed a handful of times. The CDR3 region is CASSVYTGGSYNEQFF. The CDR3 coding sequence is TGTGCCAGCAGCGTCTATACGGGGGGGTCCTACAATGAGCAGTTCTTC. The chain has TRBV9 and TRBJ2-1, with 8 bases lining up with TRBD2. The CDR3 runs 16 residues. Germline-derived CDR1 and CDR2 are SGDLS and YYNGEE. V was clipped by 2 bases and J by 1 base; unmatched bases: 5.

This clone appeared a single time. The chain recombines TRBV7-9 with TRBJ1-1, with 8 nucleotides matching TRBD1. This CDR3 has 15 amino acids. The germline gives CDR1 SEHNR, CDR2 FQNEAQ (reference sequence). V was pared by 5 bases and J by 5 bases, with 10 bases of the junction left unmatched. The CDR3 loop reads CASSPHGQGGTEAFF. The CDR3, as DNA: TGTGCCAGCAGCCCCCACGGACAGGGAGGGACTGAAGCTTTCTTT.

The CDR3 DNA is TGTGCCAGCTCACCCTTTCGGGAGGCGGGGAATGAGCAGTTCTTC. It yields the protein CASSPFREAGNEQFF. This chain links TRBV18 with TRBJ2-1, with 7 bases lining up with TRBD2. Trimming cost V 3 bases and J 7 bases; bases outside gene matches: 9. The CDR3 totals 15 residues. The germline gives CDR1 KGHSH, CDR2 LQKENI.

V gene TRBV6-5 combines with J gene TRBJ1-6; 7 nucleotides agree with TRBD1. The V gene end was trimmed by 5 bases and the J gene end by 8 bases; junction bases not matched to a gene: 9. CDR1 is MNHEY and CDR2 is SVGAGI in the germline V gene. CDR3 length: 15 residues. The CDR3: CASSTRRQGDSPLHF. The DNA for the CDR3 is TGTGCCAGCAGTACCCGGCGGCAGGGGGATTCACCCCTCCACTTT.

In the case of this clone: Other DNA variants within this sample encode the same CDR3. The CDR3 loop reads CASSQEFRGSTEAFF. For the CDR3, the DNA is TGTGCCAGCAGCCAAGAATTCAGAGGGTCCACTGAAGCTTTCTTT. The chain couples TRBV14 to TRBJ1-1, with D uncertain. Germline V gene sequence: CDR1 SGHDN, CDR2 FVKESK. V lost 0 bases, J lost 4 bases, and 12 bases lay in between. The CDR3 is made up of 15 amino acids.

This clone was observed a handful of times. This chain uses TRBV29-1 with TRBJ2-1, with 8 nucleotides matching TRBD1. This CDR3 spans 13 amino acids. V lost 3 bases to trimming and J lost 6 bases; unmatched junction nucleotides: 4. From germline, CDR1 is SQVTM and CDR2 ANQGSEA. DNA of the CDR3: TGCAGCGTTGAGAGGGACAGGCCCAATGAGCAGTTCTTC. Translating it yields CSVERDRPNEQFF.